This entry is about one T cell receptor (beta chain). The sample originates from a study of response to subunit inactivated influenza vaccine. TCRdb passed the RT-PCR reads through MiXCR, listing each CDR3 protein once. The data contain 150,000 to 200,000 distinct CDR3 sequences, over 9.5% of them singletons. With V trimmed by 5 bases and J by 4 bases, 10 bases remained unmatched. Looked up from germline, CDR1 is SGHTA and CDR2 is FQGTGA. The CDR3 extends over 17 amino acids. These sequences were also reported in another study, on T cells expressing NK-cell markers. This second report adds: The authors made TCR beta cDNA libraries by 5'RACE template switching. This switching added a universal primer site and UMIs. Cells sorted as CD3+CD56+NKG2C+, CD3+CD56+NKG2C- and CD3+CD56-NKG2C+ T cells supplied the TCR beta repertoires. Roughly 6 of the donors carried dominant NKG2C+ clonotypes that took up roughly 1.0-8% of their CD8+ T cells. Leadership of the CD3+CD56-NKG2C+ fraction also belonged to these clonotypes in four donors.

The clonotype was recovered from a man aged 50 to 60 who received an inactivated influenza vaccine. Source: CD8+ T cells sorted from PBMCs, taken 11 to 12 days after vaccination. J is TRBJ2-1 and V is TRBV7-3, with TRBD2 matching over 11 bases. The CDR3 sequence: CASSQGTSGEGYNEQFF. The CDR3, as DNA: TGTGCCAGCAGCCAAGGGACTAGCGGAGAGGGGTACAATGAGCAGTTCTTC.